A single sample is the source of the 32 T cell receptor beta chains below, sequenced in a study of cytomegalovirus exposure and HLA in healthy donors. PCR amplification relied on 60 Vbeta primers (plus 13 Jbeta primers). Clones were sequenced by immunoSEQ multiplex PCR, and TCRdb holds only the in-frame ones, with some missing. This table holds roughly 220,000 clones. Sequenced material: PBMCs. The source of these receptors is a girl aged 2 to 9 in good health and CMV-seropositive.

The rearrangement joins TRBV27 to TRBJ1-2; 9 positions match TRBD1. The V gene's germline CDR1 is MNHEY and CDR2 SMNVEV (reference sequence). There are 15 residues in the CDR3. Trimming took 3 bases from V and 7 from J; bases not matched to a gene: 9. CDR3 region: CASSFGTGQGGGYTF. CDR3 nucleotides: TGTGCCAGCAGTTTCGGGACAGGGCAAGGAGGTGGCTACACCTTC.

The J gene is TRBJ1-1, the V gene TRBV27; 8 nucleotides line up with TRBD1. The length of the CDR3 is 15 residues. Per the germline V gene, CDR1 is MNHEY and CDR2 is SMNVEV (reference sequence). V was clipped by 3 bases and J by 4 bases; unmatched bases: 7. The CDR3 loop reads CASSLGFGTGTEAFF. The CDR3 DNA reads as TGTGCCAGCAGTTTGGGTTTCGGGACAGGCACTGAAGCTTTCTTT.

The chain couples TRBV27 to TRBJ2-7; D might be TRBD1 (5 bases). V lost 4 bases and J lost 1, with 11 bases in between. The V gene's germline CDR1 is MNHEY and CDR2 SMNVEV (reference sequence). This CDR3 comprises 14 residues. The CDR3 is CASSYFQGSYEQYF. The CDR3 DNA sequence: TGTGCCAGCAGTTATTTTCAGGGTTCCTACGAGCAGTACTTC.

V usage is TRBV11-3 and J usage is TRBJ2-1, with 7 bases fitting TRBD1. V dropped 5 bases and J dropped 15; count of bases not matched to a gene: 10. Germline V gene data show CDR1 as SGHNT and CDR2 as YENEEA. The CDR3 is 12 amino acids. CDR3 DNA: TGTGCCAGCAGCCTCTTCGACAGGGACCTGTTCTTC. Its translation: CASSLFDRDLFF.

The V gene is TRBV15, the J gene TRBJ2-7, with D uncertain. With 1 base removed from V and 5 bases from J, the gap between germline ends came to 12 bases. Germline V lookup: CDR1 LNHNV, CDR2 YYDKDF (reference sequence). The CDR3 has 14 residues. CDR3 nucleotide sequence: TGTGCCACCAGCAGAGGTGAGGTGCGAAACGAGCAGTACTTC. Protein sequence: CATSRGEVRNEQYF.

The chain employs TRBV6-5 and TRBJ2-3; D is ambiguous. Trimming removed 6 bases from V and 4 bases from J, with 8 bases in between. The CDR3 spans 12 residues. Per the germline V gene, CDR1 is MNHEY and CDR2 is SVGAGI. Here the CDR3 reads CASRESSDTQYF. CDR3 DNA sequence: TGTGCCAGCAGGGAGTCCTCAGATACGCAGTATTTT.

CDR3 sequence: CASSFVRLAGSDEQFF. The CDR3 DNA follows: TGTGCCAGCAGTTTCGTGCGTCTAGCGGGAAGCGATGAGCAGTTCTTC. The rearrangement joins TRBV27 to TRBJ2-1; 9 bases align to TRBD2. Germline lookup yields CDR1 MNHEY and CDR2 SMNVEV (reference sequence). The ends lost 3 bases at V and 8 bases at J; junction bases unmatched: 11. The CDR3 loop spans 16 amino acids.

CDR3 sequence (DNA): TGTGCCAGCTGTCCAACAACAATGAGCAATCAGCCCCAGCATTTT. Amino acids: CASCPTTMSNQPQHF. The gene calls are TRBV6-1 and TRBJ1-5; no clear D gene. Germline assignment: CDR1 MNHNS and CDR2 SASEGT. V lost 8 bases and J 1 base, leaving 15 bases between the germline ends. This CDR3 is 15 amino acids long.

The V call is TRBV4-2, the J call TRBJ2-1, with a possible D match to TRBD2 (6 bases). The germline V and J ends were trimmed by 0 bases and 7 bases, with 13 bases remaining between them. CDR1 and CDR2 (germline): LGHNA, YNFKEQ. This CDR3 spans 15 amino acids. The CDR3 bases are TGTGCCAGCAGCCAAGATTCCGGGACTTCGAATGAGCAGTTCTTC. Residues: CASSQDSGTSNEQFF.

The V and J genes are TRBV4-2 and TRBJ2-5, with D uncertain. Trimming cost V 5 bases and J 1 base, with 8 bases left between them. Germline lookup yields CDR1 LGHNA and CDR2 YNFKEQ. CDR3 length equals 13 residues. CDR3 nucleotide sequence: TGTGCCAGCAGCTCCCGTCGCCAAGAGACCCAGTACTTC. Amino acids: CASSSRRQETQYF.

The chain couples TRBV18 to TRBJ1-1, with a tentative D call TRBD1 (5 bases). Germline V gene sequence: CDR1 KGHSH, CDR2 LQKENI. The CDR3 is made up of 14 amino acids. V dropped 2 bases and J dropped 7 bases, with 14 bases sitting between them. CDR3 nucleotide sequence: TGTGCCAGCTCACCAACGGGGAGGGGAGATGAAGCTTTCTTT. It translates to CASSPTGRGDEAFF.

V gene TRBV27 combines with J gene TRBJ2-5; 12 bases map to TRBD2. The CDR3 runs 15 residues. Germline V CDR1 and CDR2: MNHEY, SMNVEV (reference sequence). V dropped 6 bases and J dropped 5; count of bases not matched to a gene: 7. The CDR3 region is CASSLTSGRSETQYF. In DNA form, the CDR3 reads TGTGCCAGCAGCCTAACTAGCGGGAGGTCGGAGACCCAGTACTTC.

The chain links TRBV7-3 to TRBJ2-1; 9 bases map to TRBD2. This CDR3 spans 17 amino acids. V lost 5 bases to trimming and J lost 2 bases; unmatched junction nucleotides: 10. CDR1 SGHTA and CDR2 FQGTGA come from the germline V gene. CDR3 sequence reads: CASSLDGVAGAYNEQFF. The CDR3 bases are TGTGCCAGCAGCCTAGATGGCGTAGCGGGGGCCTACAATGAGCAGTTCTTC.

With regard to this clone: A read error may produce the germline difference seen at one junction end. The rearrangement links TRBV28 to TRBJ2-2; 12 bases agree with TRBD2. Germline V gene lookup returns CDR1 MDHEN and CDR2 SYDVKM. The CDR3 has 17 residues. CDR3 protein: CASTLITTSGRFGELFF. The DNA of the CDR3 is TGTGCCAGCACTTTAATTACGACTAGCGGGAGATTCGGGGAGCTGTTTTTT. The variable domain in full, with the rest retrieved from reference TRBV28 and TRBJ2-2, is DVKVTQSSRYLVKRTGEKVFLECVQDMDHENMFWYRQDPGLGLRLIYFSYDVKMKEKGDIPEGYSVSREKKERFSLILESASTNQTSMYLCASTLITTSGRFGELFFGEGSRLTVL.

The chain uses TRBV6-5 and TRBJ2-7, with 7 nucleotides matching TRBD2. The V and J ends lost 0 bases and 1 base, in that order; junction bases with no gene match: 3. Germline CDR1 and CDR2: MNHEY and SVGAGI. This CDR3 spans 15 amino acids. The CDR3 sequence is CASSYSPSGSYEQYF. The CDR3, as DNA: TGTGCCAGCAGTTACTCTCCTAGCGGATCCTACGAGCAGTACTTC.

V and J are TRBV19 and TRBJ2-7; 8 positions match TRBD2. V dropped 5 bases and J dropped 0; count of bases not matched to a gene: 12. The CDR3 consists of 17 residues. Germline V CDR1 and CDR2: LNHDA, SQIVND (reference sequence). The DNA for the CDR3 is TGTGCCAGTAGTGCGGGAGGCCGGGGGAGACCCTCCTACGAGCAGTACTTC. It specifies CASSAGGRGRPSYEQYF.

The chain combines TRBV13 with TRBJ2-1; the match to TRBD1 covers 9 bases. V gave up 4 bases and J gave up 0 bases; unmatched junction bases: 7. Germline lookup yields CDR1 PRHDT and CDR2 FYEKMQ (reference sequence). The CDR3 loop spans 17 amino acids. CDR3 region: CASSSAIQGASYNEQFF. In DNA, the CDR3 is TGTGCCAGCAGCTCGGCGATACAGGGGGCCTCCTACAATGAGCAGTTCTTC.

Notes on this clone: At one end the junction does not follow the germline gene, possibly because of a read error. The chain couples TRBV7-9 to TRBJ2-3, with 11 bases fitting TRBD2. The CDR3 runs to 17 residues. Per germline, CDR1 SEHNR and CDR2 FQNEAQ (reference sequence). This CDR3 is CAGSLGGSGRVTDTQYF. The CDR3 coding sequence is TGTGCCGGCAGCCTCGGCGGTAGCGGGAGGGTGACAGATACGCAGTATTTT.

The V call is TRBV5-1, the J call TRBJ2-5; D is undetermined. Germline CDR1 reads SGHRS; CDR2 reads YFSETQ. The CDR3 is 11 amino acids. V was clipped by 7 bases and J by 5 bases, with 9 bases between them. The CDR3 DNA reads as TGCGCCAGCGGCCTAGTTGAGACCCAGTACTTC. Its translation: CASGLVETQYF.

V is TRBV28 and J is TRBJ2-1; no definite D call. The CDR3 extends over 13 amino acids. Germline V gives CDR1 MDHEN, CDR2 SYDVKM. The V and J ends lost 1 base and 4 bases respectively, with 5 bases between them. The CDR3 DNA is TGTGCCAGCAGTTTATCCGTTTACAATGAGCAGTTCTTC. It is translated as CASSLSVYNEQFF. Looking up the rest from reference TRBV28 and TRBJ2-1 gives the full variable domain: DVKVTQSSRYLVKRTGEKVFLECVQDMDHENMFWYRQDPGLGLRLIYFSYDVKMKEKGDIPEGYSVSREKKERFSLILESASTNQTSMYLCASSLSVYNEQFFGPGTRLTVL.

In DNA, the CDR3 is TGCGCCAGCGCTCGGGGAGACACCTACGAGCAGTACTTC. It translates to CASARGDTYEQYF. The chain has TRBV5-1 and TRBJ2-5, with D maybe TRBD2 (5 bases). The assigned J gene may be wrong: the sequence end matches TRBJ2-7 better. Germline CDR1 SGHRS, CDR2 YFSETQ. The CDR3 loop spans 13 amino acids.

The genes are TRBV2 and TRBJ1-1, with 10 bases identical to TRBD1. CDR3 length: 16 residues. Germline lookup yields CDR1 SNHLY and CDR2 FYNNEI. With 5 bases clipped from V and 1 base from J, the junction kept 7 bases outside the gene matches. The CDR3 is CASSFLGQGPNTEAFF. The CDR3 region has the DNA TGTGCCAGCAGTTTCTTGGGACAGGGGCCGAACACTGAAGCTTTCTTT.

The rearrangement joins TRBV29-1 to TRBJ2-7; tentatively, D is TRBD1 (5 bases). V lost 0 bases and J 7 bases, leaving 16 bases between the germline ends. This CDR3 contains 14 residues. CDR1 and CDR2 from the germline V gene are SQVTM and ANQGSEA. The CDR3 region is CSVEDLGQGTEQYF. The CDR3 bases are TGCAGCGTTGAAGATCTTGGGCAGGGAACGGAGCAGTACTTC.

This rearrangement joins TRBV5-1 to TRBJ1-1, with a tentative D call TRBD1 (5 bases). The CDR3 loop spans 16 amino acids. CDR1 SGHRS and CDR2 YFSETQ come from the germline V gene. Trimming pared 4 bases from V and 4 bases from J, leaving 20 bases between. CDR3 DNA: TGCGCCAGCAGCCGGGGGAGCGGGGAATGGAGCACTGAAGCTTTCTTT. It is translated as CASSRGSGEWSTEAFF.

The rearrangement joins TRBV6-1 to TRBJ2-7; 7 nucleotides agree with TRBD2. V shed 7 bases and J 3 bases; nucleotides not matched to a gene: 9. The CDR3 is 14 residues long. Germline CDR1 is MNHNS and CDR2 is SASEGT. The CDR3 nucleotides are TGTGCCAGCACGGTGGCGGGAGCCAACTACGAGCAGTACTTC. Translation gives CASTVAGANYEQYF.

J is TRBJ2-3 and V is TRBV5-1; perhaps TRBD2 as D (5 bases). The germline V gene encodes CDR1 SGHRS and CDR2 YFSETQ. Deletions cut 9 bases from V and 1 base from J, with 18 bases between. This CDR3 contains 15 residues. In DNA, the CDR3 is TGCGCCACCAAGCTCGATGGTAGCGGCACAGATACGCAGTATTTT. Protein sequence: CATKLDGSGTDTQYF.

CDR3 in DNA: TGCGCCAGCAGCTTTGGACAGCTTACTAATGAAAAACTGTTTTTT. This codes for CASSFGQLTNEKLFF. The chain combines TRBV5-1 with TRBJ1-4, with D perhaps matching TRBD1 (6 bases). The germline gives CDR1 SGHRS, CDR2 YFSETQ. This CDR3 contains 15 residues. The V end was cut by 2 bases, the J end by 2 bases, with 10 bases between.

V gene TRBV7-8 combines with J gene TRBJ2-7; 7 bases agree with TRBD2. The CDR3 covers 14 residues. V lost 5 bases to trimming and J lost 3 bases; unmatched junction nucleotides: 7. CDR1 and CDR2 from the germline V gene are SGHVS and FQNEAQ. The CDR3: CASSPGGSLYEQYF. Here the CDR3 DNA reads TGTGCCAGCAGCCCGGGCGGGAGCCTCTACGAGCAGTACTTC.

This chain links TRBV6-7 with TRBJ2-3, with 7 positions matching TRBD2. TRBV6-7 is treated as an ORF (open reading frame) with a function not yet certain. The CDR3 loop spans 15 amino acids. With 6 bases clipped from V and 5 bases from J, the junction kept 11 bases outside the gene matches. CDR3 nucleotides: TGTGCCAGCAGCCTCCTGCGAGGGAGGGTAGATACGCAGTATTTT. It encodes CASSLLRGRVDTQYF.

The CDR3 region has the DNA TGTGCCTGGAACCCCGGAATGGGGCAACTCAATGAGCAGTTCTTC. This gives the protein CAWNPGMGQLNEQFF. The chain links TRBV30 to TRBJ2-1, with D tentatively TRBD1 (5 bases). Deletions cut 4 bases from V and 6 bases from J, with 19 bases between. This CDR3 region has 15 residues. The germline V gene encodes CDR1 GTSNPN and CDR2 SVGIG (reference sequence).

The genes are TRBV4-1 and TRBJ1-2; 8 bases agree with TRBD1. V dropped 1 base and J dropped 2; count of bases not matched to a gene: 6. The CDR3 length is 16 residues. The V gene's germline CDR1 is MGHRA and CDR2 YSYEKL. The CDR3 here is CASSQGQRTGNYGYTF. DNA for the CDR3: TGCGCCAGCAGCCAAGGGCAACGGACAGGGAACTATGGCTACACCTTC.

The rearrangement uses TRBV27 and TRBJ2-1; weak D call: TRBD1 (5 bases). V lost 6 bases and J 9 bases, leaving 27 bases between the germline ends. This CDR3 spans 17 amino acids. Germline lookup yields CDR1 MNHEY and CDR2 SMNVEV (reference sequence). The CDR3 sequence: CASRGVFSTFMDGEQFF. In DNA form, the CDR3 reads TGTGCCAGCAGAGGGGTATTTTCGACTTTTATGGACGGTGAGCAGTTCTTC.